This T cell receptor (beta chain) is from a study of T cell responses to AZD1222 COVID-19 vaccine. Study-wide background: Analysis merged second doses at about 4 or about 12 weeks. Findings and limits, study-wide: Seropositive AZD1222 recipients at baseline numbered only five or six.

Some clones are missing from TCRdb's copy, which holds only in-frame ones; the method was immunoSEQ multiplex PCR. The sample shows 100,000 to 150,000 clones, over 80% of them seen only once. Concerning this clone itself: What it binds is unknown.

Trimming took off 6 bases at V and 7 bases at J, with 15 bases between the two ends. Germline V gives CDR1 MNHEY, CDR2 SVGAGI. The CDR3 is made up of 13 amino acids. This TCR was recovered from an adult in good health. The chain combines TRBV6-5 with TRBJ1-1, with D uncertain. The sequences come from peripheral blood, collected on day 0 of AZD1222 vaccination. CDR3 protein: CASRRRPEGEAFF. As DNA, the CDR3 is TGTGCCAGCAGAAGACGTCCCGAAGGTGAAGCTTTCTTT.